This entry describes one T cell receptor (beta chain). The antigen remains undetermined. TCRdb's table, derived via immunoSEQ multiplex PCR, lists solely in-frame clones and lacks some. The repertoire includes roughly 120,000 clones, around 80% of them detected once, and 4.5% to 5.5% sits in the top ten. The time point denotes: week 11, during vaccination. Topical imiquimod was applied with each vaccine dose, which held 300 ug of mutant IDH1 20-mer peptide. Deletions cut 2 bases from V and 4 bases from J, with 17 bases between. This CDR3 contains 16 residues. Germline loops: CDR1 MNHEY, CDR2 SMNVEV (reference sequence). The source of the sample is a study of a mutant IDH1 vaccine in newly diagnosed glioma. Whole-study context: Radiotherapy alone preceded vaccination by 4-6 weeks; alternatively, vaccination started with temozolomide cycles. Patients arrived already treated with radiotherapy, temozolomide, or both, most having had both.

Sequenced here: PBMCs, sampled from a glioma patient whose treatment included an IDH1 peptide vaccine. The chain is built from TRBV27 and TRBJ1-2; D is uncertain. This TCR was recovered from a man aged 35 to 55 with glioma. Written as DNA, the CDR3 is TGTGCCAGCAGTTTAGGCTCACTAGCAGCAGGCTATGGCTACACCTTC. As protein: CASSLGSLAAGYGYTF.